One and the same sample provided the 20 T cell receptor beta chains below, sequenced in a study of T cell responses to AZD1222 COVID-19 vaccine. Profiling relied on immunoSEQ multiplex PCR, and the TCRdb table lists in-frame clones only, not all of them. The profile shows some 79,000 clones, 70% to 90% of them singletons. The material was peripheral blood, obtained 28 days after the second AZD1222 dose. The receptors derive from an adult who received the AZD1222 COVID-19 vaccine.

This clone was recorded a few times. The gene calls are TRBV4-2 and TRBJ2-7; possibly TRBD1 or TRBD2 for D (5 bases each). Trimming shortened V by 4 bases and J by 3 bases, and 10 bases separated the two germline ends. This CDR3 has 13 residues. In germline, CDR1 is LGHNA, CDR2 YNFKEQ. CDR3 nucleotides: TGTGCCAGCAGCCCAGGGACGGACTACGAGCAGTACTTC. The encoded protein is CASSPGTDYEQYF.

The chain employs TRBV20-1 and TRBJ2-1; D unresolved. The V end was cut by 3 bases, the J end by 10 bases, with 16 bases between. There are 13 residues in the CDR3. CDR1 is DFQATT, CDR2 SNEGSKA, per germline (reference sequence). The CDR3 is CSASLSGTLEQFF. The CDR3 nucleotides read TGCAGTGCTAGTCTCTCCGGAACTTTGGAGCAGTTCTTC.

J is TRBJ2-1 and V is TRBV9; 11 bases align to TRBD2. Germline values: CDR1 SGDLS, CDR2 YYNGEE. This CDR3 comprises 15 residues. V dropped 0 bases and J dropped 5; count of bases not matched to a gene: 1. CDR3 nucleotide sequence: TGTGCCAGCAGCGTAGGGGGACTAGCGGACAATGAGCAGTTCTTC. It codes for CASSVGGLADNEQFF.

The chain recombines TRBV15 with TRBJ2-7, with D hard to call. From germline, CDR1 is LNHNV and CDR2 YYDKDF (reference sequence). Between the trimmed V and J ends, which lost 0 bases and 0 bases, there was a span of 9 bases. The length of the CDR3 is 15 residues. This CDR3 is CATSRDLRSSYEQYF. CDR3 DNA sequence: TGTGCCACCAGCAGAGATCTCAGGAGCTCCTACGAGCAGTACTTC.

Details on this clone: Other nucleotide sequences from this sample produce the same CDR3. The rearrangement uses TRBV6-6 and TRBJ1-4; possible D gene TRBD1, 5 bases. CDR1 and CDR2 from the germline V gene are MNHNY and SVGAGI (reference sequence). V shed 2 bases and J shed 1 base, with 8 bases lying between them. This CDR3 comprises 15 residues. In nucleotides, the CDR3 is TGTGCCAGCAGTTACAGCGGGGGAACTAATGAAAAACTGTTTTTT. It codes for CASSYSGGTNEKLFF.

The chain couples TRBV7-2 to TRBJ1-3; D unclear. V was shortened by 5 bases and J by 2 bases, with 10 bases between the two germline ends. This CDR3 is built from 14 residues. The germline V gene has CDR1 SGHTA and CDR2 FQGNSA. For the CDR3, the DNA is TGTGCCAGCAGCCCTCGGACTCCTGGAAACACCATATATTTT. Amino acid sequence: CASSPRTPGNTIYF.

This clone was seen a handful of times. The rearrangement uses TRBV5-6 and TRBJ1-1, with D tentatively TRBD1 (6 bases). V lost 4 bases and J lost 6, with 19 bases in between. This CDR3 region has 15 residues. The V gene's germline CDR1 is SGHDT and CDR2 YYEEEE. Written as DNA, the CDR3 is TGTGCCAGCAGCGACCCCAGGGGTAGGGAGGCTGAAGCTTTCTTT. Its translation: CASSDPRGREAEAFF.

This chain uses TRBV24-1 with TRBJ1-6, with 9 bases that match TRBD1. CDR3 size: 14 residues. The J segment lost 8 bases and the V segment lost 3 bases, leaving 1 base of the junction unmatched. Germline V gene lookup returns CDR1 KGHDR and CDR2 SFDVKD. The CDR3 DNA sequence: TGTGCCACCAGTGATGGGACAGGGTATTCACCCCTCCACTTT. This encodes CATSDGTGYSPLHF.

The V call is TRBV6-5, the J call TRBJ2-2, with D possibly TRBD1 on 6 matching bases. CDR1 and CDR2 (germline): MNHEY, SVGAGI. V was shortened by 5 bases and J by 7 bases, with 14 bases between the two germline ends. This CDR3 has 14 residues. The chain's CDR3 is CASSPNQGYGELFF. The CDR3 DNA follows: TGTGCCAGCAGTCCAAACCAGGGGTACGGGGAGCTGTTTTTT.

The chain couples TRBV7-9 to TRBJ1-3; D ambiguous. The length of the CDR3 is 14 residues. CDR1 and CDR2 from the germline V gene are SEHNR and FQNEAQ (reference sequence). V dropped 6 bases and J dropped 0 bases, with 9 bases sitting between them. The CDR3 sequence is CASSPAFSGNTIYF. CDR3 nucleotides: TGTGCCAGCAGTCCGGCATTCTCTGGAAACACCATATATTTT.

The chain joins TRBV28 to TRBJ1-4, with a possible D match to TRBD1 (5 bases). Germline CDR1 and CDR2: MDHEN and SYDVKM. This CDR3 contains 12 residues. V was pared by 8 bases and J by 8 bases, with 12 bases between. Written as DNA, the CDR3 is TGTGCCAGCGGGAGGGGAGACGAAAAACTGTTTTTT. Its translation is CASGRGDEKLFF.

This clone was counted many times. The rearrangement joins TRBV4-2 to TRBJ2-2, with D perhaps assigned TRBD1 or TRBD2 (5 bases each). This CDR3 region has 17 residues. Trimming stripped 2 bases from V and 1 base from J, with 14 bases between. Per the germline V gene, CDR1 is LGHNA and CDR2 is YNFKEQ. The CDR3, as DNA: TGTGCCAGCAGCCAACGCCCGGGGACCTTGAACACCGGGGAGCTGTTTTTT. This translates into CASSQRPGTLNTGELFF.

V and J are TRBV28 and TRBJ2-5; possibly TRBD2 for D (6 bases). V was pared by 3 bases and J by 0 bases, with 20 bases between. This CDR3 comprises 18 residues. Germline CDR1 is MDHEN and CDR2 is SYDVKM. Here the CDR3 reads CASSLGGGASLYQETQYF. The CDR3, as DNA: TGTGCCAGCAGTTTGGGTGGCGGGGCCTCACTGTACCAAGAGACCCAGTACTTC. Looking up the rest from reference TRBV28 and TRBJ2-5 gives the full variable domain: DVKVTQSSRYLVKRTGEKVFLECVQDMDHENMFWYRQDPGLGLRLIYFSYDVKMKEKGDIPEGYSVSREKKERFSLILESASTNQTSMYLCASSLGGGASLYQETQYFGPGTRLLVL.

A note on this clone: Different DNA sequences within this sample yield the same CDR3. The rearrangement joins TRBV9 to TRBJ2-7; 11 nucleotides align to TRBD1. Germline V lookup: CDR1 SGDLS, CDR2 YYNGEE. The length of the CDR3 is 14 residues. With V trimmed by 0 bases and J by 4 bases, 0 bases remained unmatched. The chain's CDR3 is CASSVGDRGYEQYF. The CDR3 DNA follows: TGTGCCAGCAGCGTAGGGGACAGGGGGTACGAGCAGTACTTC.

J is TRBJ1-6 and V is TRBV7-2; 8 nucleotides match TRBD1. This CDR3 contains 18 residues. CDR1 and CDR2 (germline): SGHTA, FQGNSA. With V trimmed by 5 bases and J by 0 bases, 9 bases remained unmatched. CDR3 residues: CASSIDRDRSSYNSPLHF. The CDR3 nucleotides are TGTGCCAGCAGCATAGACCGGGACAGGAGCTCCTATAATTCACCCCTCCACTTT.

This rearrangement joins TRBV10-3 to TRBJ1-1, with D perhaps TRBD1 (5 bases). Between the trimmed V and J ends, which lost 11 bases and 4 bases, there was a span of 17 bases. This CDR3 is 13 amino acids long. Germline values: CDR1 ENHRY, CDR2 SYGVKD. CDR3 in DNA: TGTGCCGGCGGGGGGGAACTGGGCACTGAAGCTTTCTTT. Amino acid sequence: CAGGGELGTEAFF.

The chain couples TRBV30 to TRBJ1-6; a possible D gene is TRBD1 (5 bases). V was cut by 0 bases and J by 9 bases, with 6 bases left in between. Germline values: CDR1 GTSNPN, CDR2 SVGIG (reference sequence). This CDR3 is 12 amino acids long. CDR3 nucleotide sequence: TGTGCCTGGAGTGTAGGGGTTTCACCCCTCCACTTT. Translation gives CAWSVGVSPLHF.

The chain recombines TRBV5-4 with TRBJ2-3; no definite D call. The CDR3 is 14 amino acids. Trimming stripped 4 bases from V and 0 bases from J, with 9 bases between. The germline V gene has CDR1 SGHNT and CDR2 YYREEE (reference sequence). The CDR3 coding sequence is TGTGCCAGCAGCCACGGGTCTAGCACAGATACGCAGTATTTT. It is translated as CASSHGSSTDTQYF.

The V gene is TRBV30, the J gene TRBJ2-7, with 14 bases fitting TRBD2. This CDR3 comprises 13 residues. J gave up 5 bases and V 5 bases, and 2 bases lay outside the gene matches. Germline loops: CDR1 GTSNPN, CDR2 SVGIG (reference sequence). CDR3 DNA: TGTGCCTGGGGACTAGCGGGAGGCAACGAGCAGTACTTC. Amino acid sequence: CAWGLAGGNEQYF.

This rearrangement joins TRBV6-5 to TRBJ2-4, with D perhaps matching TRBD2 (6 bases). Trimming took 8 bases from V and 0 from J, leaving 14 bases between them. This CDR3 contains 15 residues. Germline assignment: CDR1 MNHEY and CDR2 SVGAGI. The CDR3 region is CASGDSALAKNIQYF. CDR3 bases: TGTGCCAGCGGGGACTCCGCCCTAGCCAAAAACATTCAGTACTTC.